One sample yielded the 16 T cell receptor beta chains listed below, sequenced in a study of T cell responses to AZD1222 COVID-19 vaccine. Some clones are missing from TCRdb's copy, which holds only in-frame ones; the method was immunoSEQ multiplex PCR. The table includes tens of thousands of clones, about 91% detected once. This sample comprised peripheral blood, obtained on day 0 of AZD1222 vaccination. The receptor set was obtained from an adult in good health.

V gene TRBV10-1 combines with J gene TRBJ2-3; 11 positions agree with TRBD2. This CDR3 has 15 amino acids. The germline V gene has CDR1 WNHNN and CDR2 SYGVQD (reference sequence). With 6 bases clipped from V and 3 bases from J, the junction kept 5 bases outside the gene matches. The CDR3 DNA follows: TGCGCCAGCAGCCCGGGACTAGCGGTTACAGATACGCAGTATTTT. Its translation: CASSPGLAVTDTQYF.

The chain is built from TRBV5-1 and TRBJ1-5, with 9 bases lining up with TRBD1. Trimming removed 5 bases from V and 4 bases from J; junction bases left unmatched: 4. Germline assignment: CDR1 SGHRS and CDR2 YFSETQ. This CDR3 spans 14 amino acids. The CDR3 DNA is TGCGCCAGCAGACCCGACAGGGGGAATCAGCCCCAGCATTTT. Translating it yields CASRPDRGNQPQHF.

The J gene is TRBJ2-1, the V gene TRBV27, with 7 bases matching TRBD2. V lost 3 bases and J lost 2; bases outside the gene matches: 7. The CDR3 consists of 16 residues. Germline V lookup: CDR1 MNHEY, CDR2 SMNVEV (reference sequence). The CDR3 DNA sequence: TGTGCCAGCAGTTTGCTTTCTCTAGCGGCCTACAATGAGCAGTTCTTC. It specifies CASSLLSLAAYNEQFF.

The chain links TRBV2 to TRBJ1-4; D not resolved. From germline, CDR1 is SNHLY and CDR2 FYNNEI. The CDR3 loop spans 15 amino acids. V was cut by 2 bases and J by 8 bases, with 15 bases left in between. The CDR3 sequence is CASSESEQHLEKLFF. DNA of the CDR3: TGTGCCAGCAGTGAATCAGAACAGCACTTAGAAAAACTGTTTTTT.

The chain links TRBV28 to TRBJ2-7, with 14 bases identical to TRBD2. The germline V gene encodes CDR1 MDHEN and CDR2 SYDVKM. CDR3 length equals 16 residues. Trimming took 6 bases from V and 0 from J; bases not matched to a gene: 4. The CDR3 protein is CASRSGTSGSSYEQYF. Written as DNA, the CDR3 is TGTGCCAGCAGATCTGGGACTAGCGGGAGCTCCTACGAGCAGTACTTC.

This chain uses TRBV5-6 with TRBJ1-5; D ambiguous. CDR1 is SGHDT, CDR2 YYEEEE, per germline. Trimming took 4 bases from V and 4 from J, leaving 9 bases between them. The CDR3 is made up of 13 amino acids. CDR3 coding DNA: TGTGCCAGCAGCCCGGGCATGAATCAGCCCCAGCATTTT. Its protein product is CASSPGMNQPQHF.

This rearrangement joins TRBV9 to TRBJ2-1; 9 positions match TRBD2. Germline V gene sequence: CDR1 SGDLS, CDR2 YYNGEE. The J segment lost 2 bases and the V segment lost 0 bases, leaving 6 bases of the junction unmatched. The CDR3 runs 17 residues. This CDR3 reads CASSVDGASGAYNEQFF. CDR3 sequence (DNA): TGTGCCAGCAGCGTAGACGGGGCTAGCGGGGCCTACAATGAGCAGTTCTTC. Combining the CDR3 with reference TRBV9 and TRBJ2-1 gives the whole variable domain DSGVTQTPKHLITATGQRVTLRCSPRSGDLSVYWYQQSLDQGLQFLIQYYNGEERAKGNILERFSAQQFPDLHSELNLSSLELGDSALYFCASSVDGASGAYNEQFFGPGTRLTVL.

V is TRBV7-9 and J is TRBJ2-3; D is possibly TRBD2 (5 bases). This CDR3 region has 13 residues. Germline values: CDR1 SEHNR, CDR2 FQNEAQ (reference sequence). V was cut by 10 bases and J by 0 bases, with 11 bases left in between. The CDR3 DNA is TGTGCCATCGGAGGCAGAAGCACAGATACGCAGTATTTT. Its protein product is CAIGGRSTDTQYF.

The chain has TRBV14 and TRBJ1-1; 8 positions match TRBD1. Looked up from germline, CDR1 is SGHDN and CDR2 is FVKESK. Trimming at V came to 3 bases and at J to 5 bases, leaving 11 bases not matched to a gene. This CDR3 is 16 amino acids long. In DNA, the CDR3 is TGTGCCAGCAGCCACAGATATGGACAGGGAAGGACTGAAGCTTTCTTT. It is translated as CASSHRYGQGRTEAFF.

The chain carries TRBV7-2 and TRBJ2-5; D is unclear. Germline CDR1 SGHTA, CDR2 FQGNSA. This CDR3 spans 9 amino acids. V lost 8 bases and J 4 bases, leaving 2 bases between the germline ends. The CDR3 region has the DNA TGTGCCAGCGGAGAGACCCAGTACTTC. As protein: CASGETQYF. The full variable domain, in which reference TRBV7-2 and TRBJ2-5 provide the parts outside the CDR3, is GAGVSQSPSNKVTEKGKDVELRCDPISGHTALYWYRQSLGQGLEFLIYFQGNSAPDKSGLPSDRFSAERTGGSVSTLTIQRTQQEDSAVYLCASGETQYFGPGTRLLVL.

The chain couples TRBV5-8 to TRBJ2-1; 9 bases fit TRBD1. The length of the CDR3 is 13 residues. V shed 6 bases, J shed 5 bases, and the junction held 3 bases outside the gene matches. Germline V gene sequence: CDR1 SGHTS, CDR2 YDEGEE. The CDR3 protein is CASNRGHDNEQFF. CDR3 bases: TGTGCCAGCAACAGGGGGCACGACAATGAGCAGTTCTTC.

This chain joins TRBV7-9 and TRBJ1-2, with a tentative D call TRBD1 (6 bases). Per germline, CDR1 SEHNR and CDR2 FQNEAQ (reference sequence). Trimming pared 3 bases from V and 10 bases from J, leaving 9 bases between. The CDR3 is 11 amino acids. The CDR3 spells CASSLDSPYTF. For the CDR3, the DNA is TGTGCCAGCAGCTTGGACAGCCCCTACACCTTC.

This chain joins TRBV28 and TRBJ1-5; D is possibly TRBD1 (5 bases). Germline V gene data show CDR1 as MDHEN and CDR2 as SYDVKM. V gave up 3 bases and J gave up 4 bases, with 10 bases separating them. The CDR3 runs 14 residues. CDR3 DNA sequence: TGTGCCAGCAGTTTTCAGGGAGGGAATCAGCCCCAGCATTTT. Its translation is CASSFQGGNQPQHF.

This clone was detected once. This chain connects TRBV7-2 to TRBJ2-3; D perhaps matches TRBD2 (6 bases). The germline gives CDR1 SGHTA, CDR2 FQGNSA. Trimming cost V 4 bases and J 4 bases, with 15 bases left between them. CDR3 length: 15 residues. CDR3 nucleotide sequence: TGTGCCAGCAGCTCTCAGGCCAGCGGGCCAGATACGCAGTATTTT. Its protein is CASSSQASGPDTQYF. The full variable domain, its missing parts supplied by reference TRBV7-2 and TRBJ2-3, is GAGVSQSPSNKVTEKGKDVELRCDPISGHTALYWYRQSLGQGLEFLIYFQGNSAPDKSGLPSDRFSAERTGGSVSTLTIQRTQQEDSAVYLCASSSQASGPDTQYFGPGTRLTVL.

The J gene is TRBJ2-7, the V gene TRBV5-4; 11 bases map to TRBD1. The CDR3 length is 16 residues. Per the germline V gene, CDR1 is SGHNT and CDR2 is YYREEE (reference sequence). V trimming: 5 bases; J trimming: 6 bases; junction bases outside the gene matches: 13. The CDR3 region has the DNA TGTGCCAGCAGTAAAGACCCGGGACAGGGGGGTGGCGAGCAGTACTTC. It yields the protein CASSKDPGQGGGEQYF.

The chain joins TRBV2 to TRBJ2-1; D unclear. Germline CDR1 reads SNHLY; CDR2 reads FYNNEI. Deletions cut 5 bases from V and 7 bases from J, with 15 bases between. The CDR3 is made up of 14 amino acids. This CDR3 reads CASSHDGLGNEQFF. The DNA of the CDR3 is TGTGCCAGCAGTCACGACGGATTAGGGAATGAGCAGTTCTTC. Variable domain in full (rest from reference TRBV2 and TRBJ2-1): EPEVTQTPSHQVTQMGQEVILRCVPISNHLYFYWYRQILGQKVEFLVSFYNNEISEKSEIFDDQFSVERPDGSNFTLKIRSTKLEDSAMYFCASSHDGLGNEQFFGPGTRLTVL.